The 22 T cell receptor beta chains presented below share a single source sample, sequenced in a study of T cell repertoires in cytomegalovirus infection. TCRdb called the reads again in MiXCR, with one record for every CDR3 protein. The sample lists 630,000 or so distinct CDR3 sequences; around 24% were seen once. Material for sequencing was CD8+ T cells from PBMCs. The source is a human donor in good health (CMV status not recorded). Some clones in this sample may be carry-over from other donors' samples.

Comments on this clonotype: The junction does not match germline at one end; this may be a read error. The CDR3 sequence: CTSFTEAFF. CDR3 nucleotide sequence: TGTACCAGCTTCACTGAAGCTTTCTTT. This chain uses TRBV6-6 with TRBJ1-1, with D unclear. The germline gives CDR1 MNHNY, CDR2 SVGAGI (reference sequence). The CDR3 loop spans 9 amino acids.

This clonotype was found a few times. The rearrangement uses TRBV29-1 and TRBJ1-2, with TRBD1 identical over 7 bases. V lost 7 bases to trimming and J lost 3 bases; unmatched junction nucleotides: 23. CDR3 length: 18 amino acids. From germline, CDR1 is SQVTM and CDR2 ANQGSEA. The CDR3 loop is CSALPSPSTGLGDYGYTF. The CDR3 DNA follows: TGCAGCGCCCTCCCCTCCCCGTCGACAGGGCTAGGCGACTATGGCTACACCTTC.

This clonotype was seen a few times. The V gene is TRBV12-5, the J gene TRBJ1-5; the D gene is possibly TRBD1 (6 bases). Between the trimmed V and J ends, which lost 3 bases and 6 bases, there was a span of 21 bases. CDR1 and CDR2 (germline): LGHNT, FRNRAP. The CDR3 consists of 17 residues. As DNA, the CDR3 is TGTGCTAGTGGTTTCGGGGTAGGGGGATGGCAGGCTCAGCCCCAGCATTTT. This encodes CASGFGVGGWQAQPQHF.

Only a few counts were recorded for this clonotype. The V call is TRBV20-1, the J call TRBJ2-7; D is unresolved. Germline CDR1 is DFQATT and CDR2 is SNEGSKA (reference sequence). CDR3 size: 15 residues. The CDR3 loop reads CSARDPLRSSYEQYV. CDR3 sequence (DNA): TGCAGTGCCAGAGACCCCTTGAGGAGCTCCTACGAGCAGTACGTC.

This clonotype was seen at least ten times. The CDR3 DNA follows: TGTGCCAGCACACCCCGGGCCGTCCTTCTGAGCACAGATACGCAGTATTTT. Its protein product is CASTPRAVLLSTDTQYF. The V gene is TRBV7-2, the J gene TRBJ2-3, with unresolved D. Germline lookup yields CDR1 SGHTA and CDR2 FQGNSA. Deletions cut 7 bases from V and 0 bases from J, with 20 bases between. This CDR3 is 17 amino acids long.

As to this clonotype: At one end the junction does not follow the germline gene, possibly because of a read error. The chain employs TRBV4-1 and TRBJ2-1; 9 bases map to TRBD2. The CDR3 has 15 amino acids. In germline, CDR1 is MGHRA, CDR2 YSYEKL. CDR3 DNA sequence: TGCGCCAGCAGACAAGCGGGGGGCCATATCAATGAGCAGTTCTTC. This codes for CASRQAGGHINEQFF.

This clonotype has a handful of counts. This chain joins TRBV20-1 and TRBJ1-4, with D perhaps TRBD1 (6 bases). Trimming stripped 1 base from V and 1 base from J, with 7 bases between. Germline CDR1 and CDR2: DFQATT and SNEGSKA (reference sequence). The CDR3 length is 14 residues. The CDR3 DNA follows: TGCAGTGCTAGAGTCAGGGGAACTAATGAAAAACTGTTTTTT. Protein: CSARVRGTNEKLFF.

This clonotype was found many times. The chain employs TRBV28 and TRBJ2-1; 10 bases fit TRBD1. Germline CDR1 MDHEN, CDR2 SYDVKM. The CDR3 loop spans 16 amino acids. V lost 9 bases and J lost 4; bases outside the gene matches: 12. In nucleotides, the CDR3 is TGTGCCAGTCTCGAGCCGGGACAGGGGTTATACAATGAGCAGTTCTTC. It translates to CASLEPGQGLYNEQFF.

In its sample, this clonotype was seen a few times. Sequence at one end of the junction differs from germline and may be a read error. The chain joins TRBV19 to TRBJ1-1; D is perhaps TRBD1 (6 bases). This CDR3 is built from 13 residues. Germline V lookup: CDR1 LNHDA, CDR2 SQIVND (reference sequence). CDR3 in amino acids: CASSIDGDTEAFF. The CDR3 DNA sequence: TGTGCCAGTAGTATAGACGGGGACACGGAAGCTTTCTTT. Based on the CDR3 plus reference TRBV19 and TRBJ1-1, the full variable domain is DGGITQSPKYLFRKEGQNVTLSCEQNLNHDAMYWYRQDPGQGLRLIYYSQIVNDFQKGDIAEGYSVSREKKESFPLTVTSAQKNPTAFYLCASSIDGDTEAFFGQGTRLTVV.

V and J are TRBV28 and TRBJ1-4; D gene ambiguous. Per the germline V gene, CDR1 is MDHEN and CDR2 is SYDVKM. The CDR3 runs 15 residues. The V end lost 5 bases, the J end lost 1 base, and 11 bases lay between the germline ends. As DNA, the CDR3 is TGTGCCAGCAGTCCATATATTGGAACTAATGAAAAACTGTTTTTT. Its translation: CASSPYIGTNEKLFF.

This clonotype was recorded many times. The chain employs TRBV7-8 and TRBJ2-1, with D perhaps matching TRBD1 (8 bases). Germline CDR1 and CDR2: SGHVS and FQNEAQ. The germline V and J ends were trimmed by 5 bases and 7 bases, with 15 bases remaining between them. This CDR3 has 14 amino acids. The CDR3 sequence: CASSPGQGGNEQFF. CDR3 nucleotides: TGTGCCAGCAGCCCAGGACAGGGAGGGAATGAGCAGTTCTTC.

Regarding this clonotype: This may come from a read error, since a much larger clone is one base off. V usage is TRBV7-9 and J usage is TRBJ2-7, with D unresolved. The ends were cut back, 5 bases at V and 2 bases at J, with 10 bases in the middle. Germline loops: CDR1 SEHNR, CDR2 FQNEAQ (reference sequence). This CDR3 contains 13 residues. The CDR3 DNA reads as TGTGCCAGCAGCCCTGACACCGCCTACGAGCAGTACTTC. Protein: CASSPDTAYEQYF.

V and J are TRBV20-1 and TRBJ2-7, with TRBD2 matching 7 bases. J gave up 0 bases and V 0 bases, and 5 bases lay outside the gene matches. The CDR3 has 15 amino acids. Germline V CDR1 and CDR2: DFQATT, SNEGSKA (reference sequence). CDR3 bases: TGCAGTGCTAGAGATGGAGCGGGGCTCTCCTACGAGCAGTACGTC. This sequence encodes CSARDGAGLSYEQYV.

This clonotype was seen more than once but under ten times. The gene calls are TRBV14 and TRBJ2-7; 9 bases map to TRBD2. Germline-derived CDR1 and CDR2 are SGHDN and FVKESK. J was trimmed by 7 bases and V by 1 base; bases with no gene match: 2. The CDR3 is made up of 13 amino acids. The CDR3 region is CASSQGLAAEQYF. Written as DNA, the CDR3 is TGTGCCAGCAGCCAAGGACTAGCGGCGGAGCAGTACTTC.

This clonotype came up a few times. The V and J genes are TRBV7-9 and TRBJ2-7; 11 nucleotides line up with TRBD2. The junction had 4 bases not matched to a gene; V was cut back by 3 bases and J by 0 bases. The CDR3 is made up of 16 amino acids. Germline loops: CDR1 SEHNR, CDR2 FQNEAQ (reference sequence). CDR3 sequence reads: CASSFTTSGSSYEQYF. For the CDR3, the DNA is TGTGCCAGCAGCTTTACAACTAGCGGGAGCTCCTACGAGCAGTACTTC. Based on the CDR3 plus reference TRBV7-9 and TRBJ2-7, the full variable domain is DTGVSQNPRHKITKRGQNVTFRCDPISEHNRLYWYRQTLGQGPEFLTYFQNEAQLEKSRLLSDRFSAERPKGSFSTLEIQRTEQGDSAMYLCASSFTTSGSSYEQYFGPGTRLTVT.

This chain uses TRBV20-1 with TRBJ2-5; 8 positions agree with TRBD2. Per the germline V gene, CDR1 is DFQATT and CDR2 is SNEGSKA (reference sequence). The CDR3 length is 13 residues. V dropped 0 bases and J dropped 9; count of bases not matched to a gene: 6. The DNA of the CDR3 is TGCAGTGCTAGAGAAGGCGGGGGGTGGGCCCAGTACTTC. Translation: CSAREGGGWAQYF.

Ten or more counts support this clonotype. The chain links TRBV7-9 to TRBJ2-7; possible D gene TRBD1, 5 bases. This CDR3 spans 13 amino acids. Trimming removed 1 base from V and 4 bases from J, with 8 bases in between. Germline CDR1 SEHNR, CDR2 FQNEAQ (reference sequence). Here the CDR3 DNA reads TGTGCCAGCAGCTTAGGGGGCAAGTACGAGCAGTACTTC. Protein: CASSLGGKYEQYF.

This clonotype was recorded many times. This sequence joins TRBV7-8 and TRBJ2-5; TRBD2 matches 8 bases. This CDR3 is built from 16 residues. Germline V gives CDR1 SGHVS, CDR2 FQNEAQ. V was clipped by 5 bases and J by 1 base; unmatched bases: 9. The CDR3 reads CASSPTGRGAQETQYF. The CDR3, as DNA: TGTGCCAGCAGCCCCACGGGGCGGGGGGCCCAAGAGACCCAGTACTTC. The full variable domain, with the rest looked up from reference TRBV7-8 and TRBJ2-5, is GAGVSQSPRYKVAKRGQDVALRCDPISGHVSLFWYQQALGQGPEFLTYFQNEAQLDKSGLPSDRFFAERPEGSVSTLKIQRTQQEDSAVYLCASSPTGRGAQETQYFGPGTRLLVL.

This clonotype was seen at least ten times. The CDR3 DNA sequence: TGTGCCAGCAGTTACGATTACTCCTACGAGCAGTACGTC. It yields the protein CASSYDYSYEQYV. The chain is built from TRBV6-2 or TRBV6-3 and TRBJ2-7; D not resolved. There are 13 residues in the CDR3. Between the trimmed V and J ends, which lost 2 bases and 0 bases, there was a span of 5 bases. Per germline, CDR1 MNHEY and CDR2 SVGEGT.

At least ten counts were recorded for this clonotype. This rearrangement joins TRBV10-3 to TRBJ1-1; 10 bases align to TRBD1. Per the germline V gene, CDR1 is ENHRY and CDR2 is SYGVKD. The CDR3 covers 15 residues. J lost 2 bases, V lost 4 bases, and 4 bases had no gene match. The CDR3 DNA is TGTGCCATCAGTGTAGGGACAGGGGAAAACACTGAAGCTTTCTTT. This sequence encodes CAISVGTGENTEAFF.

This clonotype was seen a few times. For the CDR3, the DNA is TGTGCCAGCGGTACAAATCAAGGGCCGAGAACTCAAGAGACCCAGTACTTC. Translation: CASGTNQGPRTQETQYF. This rearrangement joins TRBV28 to TRBJ2-5; D gene uncertain. The CDR3 is 17 residues long. V lost 8 bases and J 2 bases, leaving 24 bases between the germline ends. Germline loops: CDR1 MDHEN, CDR2 SYDVKM.

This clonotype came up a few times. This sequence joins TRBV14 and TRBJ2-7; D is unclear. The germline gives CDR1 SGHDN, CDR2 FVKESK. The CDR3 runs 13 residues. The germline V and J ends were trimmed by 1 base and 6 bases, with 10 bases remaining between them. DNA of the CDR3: TGTGCCAGCAGCCAAGTCAAAAGGGCCGAGCAGTACTTC. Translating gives CASSQVKRAEQYF.